The 4 T cell receptor beta chains below were found in one sample sequenced in a study of T-cell reconstitution after alpha-beta-depleted transplantation in children. Preparing the TCRbeta library involved the use of unique molecular identifiers. Using its own MiXCR run on the PCR reads, TCRdb lists one record per CDR3 protein. In the table there are some 220,000 distinct CDR3 sequences, 9.5% to 13% of which are singletons. Sequencing was performed on PBMCs, taken before TCRalphabeta/CD19-depleted stem cell transplant. Every receptor here comes from a child under two years old with acute myeloid leukemia, due to receive a stem cell transplant.

This clonotype has at least ten counts. The chain joins TRBV5-1 to TRBJ1-1; D call uncertain. Trimming pared 4 bases from V and 5 bases from J, leaving 12 bases between. This CDR3 has 13 residues. CDR1 is SGHRS, CDR2 YFSETQ, per germline. The CDR3 sequence: CASSLSLVTEAFF. The CDR3 region has the DNA TGCGCCAGCAGCCTATCGCTGGTAACTGAAGCTTTCTTT.

This clonotype has ten or more counts. The rearrangement joins TRBV2 to TRBJ1-4; 7 positions match TRBD1. The V gene end was trimmed by 4 bases and the J gene end by 8 bases; junction bases not matched to a gene: 10. CDR1 and CDR2 (germline): SNHLY, FYNNEI. The CDR3 is 15 amino acids. The CDR3 nucleotides are TGTGCCAGCAGTGTTCGGTCCAGGGGGAGCGAAAAACTGTTTTTT. Translating gives CASSVRSRGSEKLFF.

This clonotype was seen at least ten times. The CDR3 region has the DNA TGCAGTGCTAGAGGCTCCGGGACTAGCGTAGCCAGCTCCTACGAGCAGTACTTC. This gives the protein CSARGSGTSVASSYEQYF. This rearrangement joins TRBV20-1 to TRBJ2-7; 10 nucleotides match TRBD2. V was clipped by 1 base and J by 0 bases; unmatched bases: 12. Germline lookup yields CDR1 DFQATT and CDR2 SNEGSKA (reference sequence). The CDR3 loop spans 18 amino acids.

This clonotype was seen ten or more times. This chain joins TRBV5-1 and TRBJ2-7; possibly TRBD1 for D (6 bases). This CDR3 is 12 amino acids long. The V gene lost 1 base and the J gene lost 6 bases, with 8 bases spanning the gap. Germline CDR1 and CDR2: SGHRS and YFSETQ. CDR3 bases: TGCGCCAGCAGCTTGTCAGGGGCCGAGCAGTACTTC. Protein sequence: CASSLSGAEQYF. The complete variable domain, with remaining parts taken from reference TRBV5-1 and TRBJ2-7, reads KAGVTQTPRYLIKTRGQQVTLSCSPISGHRSVSWYQQTPGQGLQFLFEYFSETQRNKGNFPGRFSGRQFSNSRSEMNVSTLELGDSALYLCASSLSGAEQYFGPGTRLTVT.